A selection of T cell receptor beta chains follows, all from one sample in a study of shared clonotypes between healthy human individuals. Clones were sequenced by immunoSEQ multiplex PCR, and TCRdb holds only the in-frame ones, with some missing. The table shows under 2,000,000 clones, with roughly 95% occurring only once. Sequencing was done on a sample of naive CD8+ T cells sorted from blood. The source is a man between 18 and 29 years old in good health. The CDR3 runs from the conserved cysteine through the conserved F or W. D genes are given only for firm matches. Size tells how often a clone was seen (once, few, many) or the class of an expanded clone, and some rows leave it out.

D: .
length: 17
V: TRBV5-6
J: TRBJ2-2
size: .
DNA: TGTGCCAGCAGCGCGATGACAGGCTCCTCGAACACCGGGGAGCTGTTTTTT
CDR3: CASSAMTGSSNTGELFF

D: .
length: 15
V: TRBV19
J: TRBJ2-3
size: .
DNA: TGTGCCAGTACCCCGGGACCCGGAGTCACAGATACGCAGTATTTT
CDR3: CASTPGPGVTDTQYF

D: .
length: 13
V: TRBV6-5
J: TRBJ2-7
size: .
DNA: TGTGCCACCTCAGGACGCCACGGGTACGAGCAGTACTTC
CDR3: CATSGRHGYEQYF

D: .
length: 14
V: TRBV9
J: TRBJ1-6
size: few
DNA: TGTGCCAGCAGCGTTGAATACAGGGATTCACCCCTCCACTTT
CDR3: CASSVEYRDSPLHF

D: TRBD1
length: 14
V: TRBV6-5
J: TRBJ1-5
size: .
DNA: TGTGCCAGCAGACCGGGACAGGGGAATCAGCCCCAGCATTTT
CDR3: CASRPGQGNQPQHF

D: .
length: 13
V: TRBV9
J: TRBJ2-2
size: .
DNA: TGTGCCAGCAGCGTGGGGCTGACCGGGGAGCTGTTTTTT
CDR3: CASSVGLTGELFF

D: .
length: 12
V: TRBV30
J: TRBJ2-1
size: .
DNA: TGTGCCTGGAGTGGGGGGGCCAATGAGCAGTTCTTC
CDR3: CAWSGGANEQFF

D: TRBD1
length: 15
V: TRBV27
J: TRBJ1-5
size: .
DNA: TGTGCCAGCAGTTTAGGAGGGACAGGGCATCAGCCCCAGCATTTT
CDR3: CASSLGGTGHQPQHF

D: TRBD1
length: 14
V: TRBV5-4
J: TRBJ1-1
size: once
DNA: TGTGCCAGCAGCCTAGGGACAGTAAACACTGAAGCTTTCTTT
CDR3: CASSLGTVNTEAFF

D: TRBD1
length: 15
V: TRBV9
J: TRBJ2-1
size: .
DNA: TGTGCCAGCAGCGTAGCTGGGGACAGCTACAATGAGCAGTTCTTC
CDR3: CASSVAGDSYNEQFF

D: TRBD1
length: 15
V: TRBV12-5
J: TRBJ2-7
size: .
DNA: TGTGCTAGTGGTTCGCCGGGACAGGGGGCCGACGAGCAGTACTTC
CDR3: CASGSPGQGADEQYF

D: TRBD2
length: 16
V: TRBV5-1
J: TRBJ2-7
size: .
DNA: TGCGCCAGCAGCTTGGCTTCTAGCGGGAGTGGGTACGAGCAGTACTTC
CDR3: CASSLASSGSGYEQYF

D: .
length: 19
V: TRBV21-1
J: TRBJ2-2
size: .
DNA: TGTGCCAGCAGCGCATGCGGATGGCTAGCGGGAGGTGGCACCGGGGAGCTGTTTTTT
CDR3: CASSACGWLAGGGTGELFF

D: .
length: 12
V: TRBV10-3
J: TRBJ1-1
size: .
DNA: TGTGCCATCAGTGAGGGTGACACTGAAGCTTTCTTT
CDR3: CAISEGDTEAFF

D: .
length: 13
V: TRBV29-1
J: TRBJ1-2
size: .
DNA: TGCAGCGTTGAAGATATGGGGCAGGATGGCTACACCTTC
CDR3: CSVEDMGQDGYTF

D: .
length: 14
V: TRBV5-6
J: TRBJ2-7
size: .
DNA: TGTGCCAGCAGCTTGAAGGGCAACTCCTACGAGCAGTACTTC
CDR3: CASSLKGNSYEQYF

D: TRBD1
length: 14
V: TRBV4-1
J: TRBJ2-7
size: .
DNA: TGCGCCAGCAGCCTGGGACAGGGACGGAACGAGCAGTACTTC
CDR3: CASSLGQGRNEQYF

D: TRBD1
length: 16
V: TRBV28
J: TRBJ2-3
size: .
DNA: TGTGCCAGCAGTCCGGGGACAGGGAGGTTCACAGATACGCAGTATTTT
CDR3: CASSPGTGRFTDTQYF

D: .
length: 14
V: TRBV7-6
J: TRBJ1-2
size: .
DNA: TGTGCCAGCAGCTTAGGAACCACTAACTATGGCTACACCTTC
CDR3: CASSLGTTNYGYTF

D: .
length: 15
V: TRBV5-4
J: TRBJ2-3
size: .
DNA: TGTGCCAGCAGCTTGGCCGGGGGGCCCACAGATACGCAGTATTTT
CDR3: CASSLAGGPTDTQYF

D: .
length: 14
V: TRBV7-8
J: TRBJ2-7
size: .
DNA: TGTGCCAGCAGCTCCCTTACGGGTCGCGACGAGCAGTACTTC
CDR3: CASSSLTGRDEQYF

D: .
length: 16
V: TRBV7-2
J: TRBJ2-7
size: .
DNA: TGTGCCAGCAGCTTAGCGCTTCCGGCAGGGGGGGTAGAACAGTACTTC
CDR3: CASSLALPAGGVEQYF

D: TRBD2
length: 15
V: TRBV6-5
J: TRBJ2-2
size: .
DNA: TGTGCCAGCAGTTACTCGCCGGGGGGGGCCGGGGAGCTGTTTTTT
CDR3: CASSYSPGGAGELFF

D: TRBD2
length: 14
V: TRBV10-1
J: TRBJ2-2
size: .
DNA: TGCGCCAGCAGTGATTGGGGGGGGACCGGGGAGCTGTTTTTT
CDR3: CASSDWGGTGELFF

D: .
length: 12
V: TRBV7-3
J: TRBJ1-1
size: .
DNA: TGTGCCAGCAGCTTAGATGGGAGTGAAGCTTTCTTT
CDR3: CASSLDGSEAFF

D: TRBD2
length: 13
V: TRBV10-3
J: TRBJ2-5
size: .
DNA: TGTGCCATCAAGGGCGGGACTAGAGAGACCCAGTACTTC
CDR3: CAIKGGTRETQYF

D: .
length: 15
V: TRBV29-1
J: TRBJ2-3
size: .
DNA: TGCAGCGTTGACGGTGTGGGACCTAGCACAGATACGCAGTATTTT
CDR3: CSVDGVGPSTDTQYF

D: TRBD1
length: 15
V: TRBV4-1
J: TRBJ2-7
size: .
DNA: TGCGCCAGCAGCCTCCGGACAGGGGGCAAATACGAGCAGTACTTC
CDR3: CASSLRTGGKYEQYF

D: .
length: 18
V: TRBV5-1
J: TRBJ2-6
size: .
DNA: TGCGCCAGCAGCTTCACCCCCGGGACCCCGACTGGGGCCAACGTCCTGACTTTC
CDR3: CASSFTPGTPTGANVLTF

D: TRBD1
length: 17
V: TRBV11-2
J: TRBJ1-4
size: .
DNA: TGTGCCAGCAGCACGCGGGACAGGGGCCCAACTAATGAAAAACTGTTTTTT
CDR3: CASSTRDRGPTNEKLFF

D: TRBD2
length: 16
V: TRBV5-1
J: TRBJ2-1
size: .
DNA: TGCGCCAGCAGCTTGGCAGAGACTAGCTGGAACAATGAGCAGTTCTTC
CDR3: CASSLAETSWNNEQFF

D: .
length: 15
V: TRBV5-4
J: TRBJ1-2
size: .
DNA: TGTGCCAGCAGCTTGGCCATGGTCACCGAGTATGGCTACACCTTC
CDR3: CASSLAMVTEYGYTF

D: .
length: 13
V: TRBV5-1
J: TRBJ1-5
size: .
DNA: TGCGCCAGCAGCTTGGCGTCCGATCAGCCCCAGCATTTT
CDR3: CASSLASDQPQHF

D: TRBD1
length: 14
V: TRBV4-3
J: TRBJ2-7
size: .
DNA: TGCGCCAGCAGTCCGGACAGGGGGTATTACGAGCAGTACTTC
CDR3: CASSPDRGYYEQYF

D: .
length: 16
V: TRBV28
J: TRBJ1-5
size: .
DNA: TGTGCCAGCAGTGGGGAGGACAATGATAGCAATCAGCCCCAGCATTTT
CDR3: CASSGEDNDSNQPQHF

D: TRBD1
length: 14
V: TRBV7-9
J: TRBJ1-1
size: .
DNA: TGTGCCAGCAGCTTAGTATCAGGGGGCACTGAAGCTTTCTTT
CDR3: CASSLVSGGTEAFF

D: TRBD2
length: 14
V: TRBV5-4
J: TRBJ2-1
size: .
DNA: TGTGCCAGCAGCTTGATGGTAGCGGGAGATGAGCAGTTCTTC
CDR3: CASSLMVAGDEQFF

D: TRBD2
length: 15
V: TRBV29-1
J: TRBJ2-7
size: .
DNA: TGCAGCGTTGAAGCCGCTAGCGGGGAGCTCTACGAGCAGTACTTC
CDR3: CSVEAASGELYEQYF

D: .
length: 14
V: TRBV27
J: TRBJ2-7
size: .
DNA: TGTGCCAGCAGTTTCTGGGGGGACAGCGACGAGCAGTACTTC
CDR3: CASSFWGDSDEQYF

D: .
length: 13
V: TRBV2
J: TRBJ2-2
size: .
DNA: TGTGCCAGTCTGGGGGTGAACACCGGGGAGCTGTTTTTT
CDR3: CASLGVNTGELFF

D: .
length: 13
V: TRBV19
J: TRBJ1-1
size: few
DNA: TGTGCCAGTAGTCTAGACAGCGAGACTGAAGCTTTCTTT
CDR3: CASSLDSETEAFF

D: TRBD2
length: 15
V: TRBV5-4
J: TRBJ2-1
size: .
DNA: TGTGCCAGCAGCCTAGCGGGGCGCCCCTACAATGAGCAGTTCTTC
CDR3: CASSLAGRPYNEQFF

D: .
length: 13
V: TRBV6-5
J: TRBJ2-7
size: .
DNA: TGTGCCAGCAGTTACTCCGGTTCCTACGAGCAGTACTTC
CDR3: CASSYSGSYEQYF

D: .
length: 13
V: TRBV7-3
J: TRBJ1-1
size: .
DNA: TGTGCCAGCAGCTTAGGGGTTAGCACTGAAGCTTTCTTT
CDR3: CASSLGVSTEAFF

D: .
length: 13
V: TRBV6-1
J: TRBJ1-1
size: .
DNA: TGTGCCAGCAGTGAAGGCCAGCTCACTGAAGCTTTCTTT
CDR3: CASSEGQLTEAFF

D: TRBD1
length: 14
V: TRBV5-4
J: TRBJ2-3
size: once
DNA: TGTGCCAGCAGCTTTCAGGGGGCAGGAGATACGCAGTATTTT
CDR3: CASSFQGAGDTQYF

D: TRBD2
length: 19
V: TRBV27
J: TRBJ2-7
size: .
DNA: TGTGCCAGCAGTTTATTATGGACTAGCGGAAGTACAAGCTCCTACGAGCAGTACTTC
CDR3: CASSLLWTSGSTSSYEQYF

D: .
length: 15
V: TRBV4-3
J: TRBJ1-6
size: .
DNA: TGCGCCAGCAGCCAAGATTCGGGCCCTAATTCACCCCTCCACTTT
CDR3: CASSQDSGPNSPLHF

D: .
length: 17
V: TRBV7-2
J: TRBJ1-6
size: .
DNA: TGTGCCAGCAGCTTAAGTAAGGGGGGCGCGGTAAATTCACCCCTCCACTTT
CDR3: CASSLSKGGAVNSPLHF

D: .
length: 11
V: TRBV28
J: TRBJ2-7
size: .
DNA: TGTGCCAGCAGTTTTGGGGGTGAGCAGTACTTC
CDR3: CASSFGGEQYF

D: TRBD1
length: 18
V: TRBV7-6
J: TRBJ2-3
size: .
DNA: TGTGCCAGCAGCCTCCTAGAGGGGACAGACTCCAGCACAGATACGCAGTATTTT
CDR3: CASSLLEGTDSSTDTQYF

D: TRBD2
length: 15
V: TRBV29-1
J: TRBJ2-2
size: .
DNA: TGCAGCGCTGAACTAGCGGGGGTGCACACCGGGGAGCTGTTTTTT
CDR3: CSAELAGVHTGELFF

D: .
length: 14
V: TRBV7-9
J: TRBJ2-2
size: .
DNA: TGTGCAATCCCACGCCAGCCTCCCACCGGGGAGCTGTTTTTT
CDR3: CAIPRQPPTGELFF

D: .
length: 19
V: TRBV19
J: TRBJ2-7
size: .
DNA: TGTGCCAGTAGTATGGGGCCGAAGGGGCAGGGACGGACTTACTACGAGCAGTACTTC
CDR3: CASSMGPKGQGRTYYEQYF

D: .
length: 14
V: TRBV6-5
J: TRBJ1-5
size: once
DNA: TGTGCCAGCAGTTACTCATCCGGGAATCAGCCCCAGCATTTT
CDR3: CASSYSSGNQPQHF